The present T cell receptor beta chain was sequenced within a study of blood T cell repertoires in COVID-19. Study background: Acute and convalescent COVID-19 samples came from the United States, Italy and Spain. Sources were T cells, B-cell-depleted T cells, or PBMCs; the material itself was cDNA or gDNA.

Original processing methods: Amplification of reference gene primers provided the estimated nucleated cell counts. This table comes from immunoSEQ multiplex PCR, and its TCRdb copy is limited to in-frame clones, with some not included. The D gene and trimming were derived from the DNA, and the V and J assignments and clone size from that table. The repertoire holds approximately 330,000 clones, with roughly 87% as singletons. During active infection, Seattle patients enrolled and were then monitored through disease. Germline V lookup: CDR1 KGHDR, CDR2 SFDVKD. CDR3 size: 14 residues. Trimming stripped 5 bases from V and 9 bases from J, with 16 bases between.

The sequenced material came from peripheral blood. The rearrangement uses TRBV24-1 and TRBJ2-1; tentatively, D is TRBD2 (5 bases). This sequence originates from a man aged 30 to 39 with COVID-19, enrolled during active disease. DNA for the CDR3: TGTGCCACCAGTGTGCCTGGAAAGAGCGGTGAGCAGTTCTTC. Encoded protein: CATSVPGKSGEQFF.